Sequencing of this T cell receptor beta chain was carried out in a study of shared clonotypes between healthy human individuals. Study-level background: Each donor's CD4 naive and CD4 memory cells filled three plates apiece, CD8 naive two, and CD8 memory one.

With V trimmed by 6 bases and J by 5 bases, 6 bases remained unmatched. Germline V CDR1 and CDR2: SGHTA, FQGNSA. This CDR3 region has 14 residues. Here immunoSEQ multiplex PCR was the method, and the copy in TCRdb shows in-frame clones only, minus some. The data hold approximately 2,000,000 clones, with about 90% observed a single time. A split of CD4+ cells into CD45RA+ naive and CD45RA-negative memory subsets was performed. The clonotype originates from a man in his late teens or twenties in good health. Some clones in this sample may be carry-over from other donors' samples. This chain joins TRBV7-2 and TRBJ2-1; 8 bases agree with TRBD2. Source material: naive CD4+ T cells from PBMCs. Subset specified: CD45RA+ positively selected. The CDR3 DNA reads TGTGCCAGCAGTAGCGGGATTGTAGACAATGAGCAGTTCTTC. Residues: CASSSGIVDNEQFF.